Listed below are T cell receptor beta chains from one sample, sequenced in a study of T cell responses to AZD1222 COVID-19 vaccine. TCRdb keeps only in-frame clones here, not all; method: immunoSEQ multiplex PCR. The profile shows about 160,000 clones, about 90% of them singletons. This sample comprised peripheral blood, obtained on day 0 of MenACWY control vaccination. These receptors were taken from an adult in good health. Both conserved end residues are part of each CDR3. Fields, in order: clone size, J gene, D gene, V gene, CDR3 protein, CDR3 DNA. The D gene is left open where the match is weak. Clone size appears in some rows only: once, few, many, or a class for an expanded clone.

>NA|TRBJ1-5|TRBD1|TRBV5-6
CASSLGTGGDQPQHF
TGTGCCAGCAGCCTCGGGACAGGGGGAGATCAGCCCCAGCATTTT
>few|TRBJ2-7|NA|TRBV30
CAWSGEGRGPTYEQYF
TGTGCCTGGAGTGGGGAGGGGAGGGGGCCGACCTACGAGCAGTACTTC
>NA|TRBJ1-5|NA|TRBV28
CASSPRGGVNQPQHF
TGTGCCAGCAGCCCCAGGGGAGGCGTCAATCAGCCCCAGCATTTT
>NA|TRBJ1-2|NA|TRBV20-1
CSASAGNGYTF
TGCAGTGCTAGTGCGGGGAACGGCTACACCTTC
>NA|TRBJ1-4|TRBD1|TRBV4-3
CASSQDQGASEKLFF
TGCGCCAGCAGCCAAGACCAGGGGGCGAGTGAAAAACTGTTTTTT
>NA|TRBJ2-1|TRBD2|TRBV10-3
CAISSSRGSDEQFF
TGTGCCATCAGTTCCTCTCGCGGGAGCGATGAGCAGTTCTTC
>NA|TRBJ2-1|NA|TRBV13
CASSSLGRQFF
TGTGCCAGCAGCTCGTTGGGGAGGCAGTTCTTC
>NA|TRBJ1-2|NA|TRBV2
CASEMGRNYGYTF
TGTGCCAGCGAAATGGGTCGTAACTATGGCTACACCTTC
>NA|TRBJ1-2|NA|TRBV6-2/TRBV6-3
CASSYKSFVNYGYTF
TGTGCCAGCAGTTACAAATCCTTCGTTAACTATGGCTACACCTTC
>NA|TRBJ2-2|TRBD2|TRBV11-2
CASSISGRGSGELFF
TGTGCCAGCAGCATTAGCGGGAGGGGGAGCGGGGAGCTGTTTTTT
>once|TRBJ2-7|NA|TRBV12-3/TRBV12-4
CASSFRGHEQYF
TGTGCCAGCAGTTTCCGAGGCCACGAGCAGTACTTC
>NA|TRBJ1-1|NA|TRBV10-3
CAIGREGNTEAFF
TGTGCCATCGGAAGGGAAGGGAACACTGAAGCTTTCTTT
>NA|TRBJ1-2|NA|TRBV5-6
CASSLWSAGLKVGRYTF
TGTGCCAGCAGCTTGTGGTCAGCCGGCTTGAAGGTCGGGCGCTACACCTTC
>NA|TRBJ1-2|TRBD1|TRBV27
CASRDRGGYTF
TGTGCCAGCAGAGACAGGGGAGGCTACACCTTC
>NA|TRBJ1-1|NA|TRBV13
CASSVGTMWMNTEAFF
TGTGCCAGCAGCGTAGGGACAATGTGGATGAACACTGAAGCTTTCTTT
>once|TRBJ2-1|NA|TRBV12-3/TRBV12-4
CASRFGNNEQFF
TGTGCCAGCAGATTCGGAAACAATGAGCAGTTCTTC
>NA|TRBJ2-2|NA|TRBV5-8
CASSLAGNTGELFF
TGTGCCAGCAGCTTGGCCGGGAACACCGGGGAGCTGTTTTTT
>NA|TRBJ1-6|NA|TRBV30
CAWSVGESPLHF
TGTGCCTGGAGTGTAGGGGAGTCACCCCTCCACTTT
>NA|TRBJ1-1|NA|TRBV4-2
CASSQSGTGNTEAFF
TGTGCCAGCAGCCAAAGTGGGACGGGGAACACTGAAGCTTTCTTT
>NA|TRBJ2-4|NA|TRBV19
CASSIGNKNIQYF
TGTGCCAGTAGTATAGGCAACAAAAACATTCAGTACTTC
>NA|TRBJ2-6|NA|TRBV28
CASDPSGSGANVLTF
TGTGCCAGCGACCCCTCAGGGTCTGGGGCCAACGTCCTGACTTTC
>NA|TRBJ2-1|TRBD2|TRBV7-9
CASSLVGTSGRARNEQFF
TGTGCCAGCAGCTTAGTAGGCACTAGCGGGAGGGCCAGGAATGAGCAGTTCTTC
>NA|TRBJ1-4|NA|TRBV7-9
CASSSYGTRAGEDEKLFF
TGTGCCAGCAGCTCCTATGGCACCCGGGCAGGGGAAGATGAAAAACTGTTTTTT
>NA|TRBJ2-5|NA|TRBV27
CASSLERPGSFQETQYF
TGTGCCAGCAGTTTAGAGCGGCCTGGTTCCTTTCAAGAGACCCAGTACTTC
>once|TRBJ1-2|NA|TRBV11-3
CASSLDPRTANYGYTF
TGTGCCAGCAGCTTAGATCCAAGGACCGCTAACTATGGCTACACCTTC
>NA|TRBJ2-7|NA|TRBV4-1
CASSQARLSYEQYF
TGCGCCAGCAGCCAAGCTCGTCTCTCCTACGAGCAGTACTTC
>once|TRBJ2-3|NA|TRBV27
CASSLPGVNADTQYF
TGTGCCAGCAGTTTGCCGGGAGTTAACGCAGATACGCAGTATTTT
>NA|TRBJ2-7|TRBD2|TRBV19
CASRDSGGGEGDEQYF
TGTGCCAGTAGAGACTCCGGGGGGGGAGAGGGCGACGAGCAGTACTTC
>NA|TRBJ2-2|TRBD2|TRBV10-1
CASSEVRETGELFF
TGCGCCAGCAGTGAGGTGCGGGAGACCGGGGAGCTGTTTTTT
>NA|TRBJ2-3|NA|TRBV11-3
CASTLASSTDTQYF
TGTGCCAGCACTTTGGCAAGTAGCACAGATACGCAGTATTTT
>NA|TRBJ1-1|NA|TRBV11-2
CASSLTGTPEAFF
TGTGCCAGCAGCTTAACTGGGACACCTGAAGCTTTCTTT
>NA|TRBJ1-2|NA|TRBV18
CASSPLAPLSGTNYGYTF
TGTGCCAGCTCACCACTGGCCCCCCTTTCCGGGACAAACTATGGCTACACCTTC
>NA|TRBJ2-7|TRBD1|TRBV11-2
CASSLGGTGSLQYF
TGTGCCAGCAGCTTAGGCGGGACAGGGAGTTTGCAGTACTTC
>NA|TRBJ1-2|TRBD1|TRBV7-9
CASSEGALNGYTF
TGTGCCAGCAGTGAGGGGGCGCTCAATGGCTACACCTTC
>once|TRBJ1-2|NA|TRBV5-8
CASSSSGSGYGYTF
TGTGCCAGCAGCTCCTCTGGGTCCGGCTATGGCTACACCTTC
>NA|TRBJ2-1|NA|TRBV4-1
CASSQDPSRYEQFF
TGCGCCAGCAGCCAAGATCCTAGCAGGTATGAGCAGTTCTTC
>NA|TRBJ1-2|NA|TRBV3-1/TRBV3-2
CASSQVVGYQVLGYTF
TGTGCCAGCAGCCAAGTGGTCGGGTATCAAGTCTTAGGCTACACCTTC
>few|TRBJ2-5|TRBD1|TRBV5-1
CASSIEGGAPLQVTQYF
TGCGCCAGCAGCATAGAAGGGGGCGCCCCCCTTCAAGTGACCCAGTACTTC
>few|TRBJ2-2|NA|TRBV5-6
CASSPGGPNTGELFF
TGTGCCAGCAGCCCCGGAGGGCCGAACACCGGGGAGCTGTTTTTT
>NA|TRBJ2-1|NA|TRBV5-1
CASSAPEKNEQFF
TGCGCCAGCAGCGCGCCGGAGAAGAATGAGCAGTTCTTC
>NA|TRBJ2-7|NA|TRBV15
CATSRDRGSPRGHEQYF
TGTGCCACCAGCAGAGATCGGGGCAGCCCCAGGGGACACGAGCAGTACTTC
>once|TRBJ1-4|TRBD1|TRBV7-3
CAPGGQGDEKLFF
TGTGCCCCGGGGGGACAGGGGGATGAAAAACTGTTTTTT
>NA|TRBJ1-2|TRBD1|TRBV19
CASSIGQQGMDGYTF
TGTGCCAGTAGTATAGGGCAACAGGGGATGGATGGCTACACCTTC
>NA|TRBJ1-1|TRBD1|TRBV5-8
CASSSGTGYMNTEAFF
TGTGCCAGCAGCTCCGGGACAGGGTACATGAACACTGAAGCTTTCTTT
>NA|TRBJ1-5|NA|TRBV14
CASSPRGGEPQHF
TGTGCCAGCAGCCCTCGGGGAGGGGAGCCCCAGCATTTT
>NA|TRBJ1-5|NA|TRBV6-5
CASSQGTQGNQPQHF
TGTGCCAGCAGTCAGGGGACGCAAGGCAATCAGCCCCAGCATTTT
>NA|TRBJ2-2|NA|TRBV11-2
CASSLSGNGELFF
TGTGCCAGCAGCTTAAGTGGTAACGGGGAGCTGTTTTTT
>NA|TRBJ1-2|NA|TRBV6-5
CASTMVAPNYGYTF
TGTGCCAGCACTATGGTCGCCCCTAACTATGGCTACACCTTC
>NA|TRBJ2-6|NA|TRBV5-1
CASSLGSSGANVLTF
TGCGCCAGCAGCTTGGGAAGCTCTGGGGCCAACGTCCTGACTTTC
>NA|TRBJ2-3|NA|TRBV28
CASRSNGGDSTDTQYF
TGTGCCAGCAGATCTAACGGGGGCGACAGCACAGATACGCAGTATTTT
>few|TRBJ1-1|NA|TRBV11-2
CASSLGRGMNTEAFF
TGTGCCAGCAGCTTAGGTAGGGGTATGAACACTGAAGCTTTCTTT
>once|TRBJ1-5|TRBD1|TRBV4-2
CASSQERMGTGDQPQHF
TGTGCCAGCAGCCAAGAGAGGATGGGGACAGGGGACCAGCCCCAGCATTTT